This is a list of T cell receptor beta chains from one sample in a study of cytomegalovirus exposure and HLA in healthy donors. Assay used: immunoSEQ multiplex PCR; TCRdb lists only in-frame clones, some missing. Counted here are around 150,000 clones, around 75% occurring once; the ten biggest clones make up 3.1%. The sequencing input was PBMCs. The receptors were sampled from a male donor in good health and CMV-seronegative. CDR3s include the opening cysteine and the closing phenylalanine or tryptophan. A D gene is named only where the DNA matches it firmly.

d_call j_call v_call cdr3_aa
NA TRBJ1-5 TRBV5-8 CASSWGDSYQPQHF
NA TRBJ2-1 TRBV28 CASSPGTNYNEQFF
NA TRBJ2-7 TRBV9 CASSVWTEGEQYF
TRBD1 TRBJ1-4 TRBV7-9 CASSFGAGGEKLFF
NA TRBJ1-5 TRBV2 CASSEGAYPSQPQHF
TRBD1 TRBJ1-2 TRBV18 CASSTGGQGFDGYTF
TRBD2 TRBJ2-5 TRBV6-5 CASRVRGGETQYF
TRBD2 TRBJ2-1 TRBV7-2 CASSLVGTSGGGGNEQFF
NA TRBJ1-1 TRBV11-2 CASSLVGDTAAFF
NA TRBJ2-3 TRBV6-5 CASSYGAGDFTDTQYF
TRBD1 TRBJ1-1 TRBV14 CASSQAGQGGTEAFF
TRBD2 TRBJ2-1 TRBV2 CASRSFSSGAPPGDSNEQFF
NA TRBJ2-3 TRBV10-3 CATEAGTTDTQYF
NA TRBJ1-1 TRBV10-3 CAITPTPVEDTEAFF
TRBD1 TRBJ2-7 TRBV6-1 CASSEAGTGIYEQYF
TRBD1 TRBJ1-6 TRBV5-1 CASSDGQGLSPLHF
TRBD1 TRBJ1-3 TRBV5-5 CASSRQGGSGNTIYF
NA TRBJ1-4 TRBV27 CASSPRGINEKLFF
NA TRBJ2-7 TRBV2 CASRAGNYYEQYF
TRBD1 TRBJ1-6 TRBV6-4 CASSDGTGGSPLHF
NA TRBJ2-7 TRBV19 CASSIKNRGSYEQYF
NA TRBJ1-1 TRBV29-1 CSVAWAGEAFF